Below are 10 T cell receptor beta chains sequenced from a single sample in a study of T-cell memory formation after mild COVID-19. Via MiXCR, TCRdb re-called the 5' RACE reads, giving one row per CDR3 protein. The table lists about 100,000 distinct CDR3 sequences, approximately 10% of them singletons. The sample was PBMCs or a T cell subset sorted from them (not recorded which). These receptors all come from a man younger than 30 who had mild COVID-19 (a few samples of this study predate the infection). Cell type and time point are not known.

Only a few counts were recorded for this clonotype. CDR3 sequence: CASNPGLGYGYTF. The CDR3 DNA is TGTGCCAGCAACCCCGGGTTGGGCTATGGCTACACCTTC. The V and J genes are TRBV12-3 or TRBV12-4 and TRBJ1-2; no reliable D call. The CDR3 spans 13 residues. With 7 bases removed from V and 4 bases from J, the gap between germline ends came to 13 bases.

V usage is TRBV6-1 and J usage is TRBJ1-5; TRBD1 is a possible D gene (6 bases). The CDR3 is 16 amino acids. The germline V gene has CDR1 MNHNS and CDR2 SASEGT. The V and J ends lost 7 bases and 9 bases respectively, with 25 bases between them. CDR3 residues: CASIAGTTGVGGPQHF. Written as DNA, the CDR3 is TGTGCCAGCATCGCAGGTACGACGGGTGTAGGGGGGCCCCAGCATTTT.

This clonotype has a handful of counts. The chain uses TRBV9 and TRBJ2-7, with D possibly being TRBD1 or TRBD2 (5 bases each). Looked up from germline, CDR1 is SGDLS and CDR2 is YYNGEE. There are 15 residues in the CDR3. V gave up 3 bases and J gave up 7 bases, with 20 bases separating them. The chain's CDR3 is CASSATEGITREQYF. As DNA, the CDR3 is TGTGCCAGCAGCGCTACCGAGGGGATAACTCGGGAGCAGTACTTC.

Only a few counts were recorded for this clonotype. CDR3 DNA: TGCGCCAGCAGCCAAGGGGAAGGACTAGCGGGGGACGAGCAGTACTTC. As protein: CASSQGEGLAGDEQYF. V gene TRBV4-3 combines with J gene TRBJ2-7; 13 nucleotides agree with TRBD2. There are 16 residues in the CDR3. Germline trimming cut 1 base from V and 5 bases from J; bases unmatched to any gene: 5. CDR1 and CDR2 (germline): LGHNA, YSLEER.

This clonotype showed up just a few times. The chain combines TRBV2 with TRBJ2-7, with 7 bases lining up with TRBD2. V was clipped by 8 bases and J by 5 bases; unmatched bases: 6. The germline V gene has CDR1 SNHLY and CDR2 FYNNEI. This CDR3 has 12 residues. CDR3: CASLERGDEQYF. For the CDR3, the DNA is TGTGCCAGCCTCGAGCGGGGCGACGAGCAGTACTTC. The full variable domain, in which reference TRBV2 and TRBJ2-7 provide the parts outside the CDR3, is EPEVTQTPSHQVTQMGQEVILRCVPISNHLYFYWYRQILGQKVEFLVSFYNNEISEKSEIFDDQFSVERPDGSNFTLKIRSTKLEDSAMYFCASLERGDEQYFGPGTRLTVT.

In this sample, this clonotype turned up many times. The chain is built from TRBV27 and TRBJ1-1, with D possibly TRBD1 on 5 matching bases. The germline V gene has CDR1 MNHEY and CDR2 SMNVEV (reference sequence). The CDR3 contains 14 residues. The V gene lost 1 base and the J gene lost 7 bases, with 13 bases spanning the gap. In nucleotides, the CDR3 is TGTGCCAGCAGTTTATTCCCAGGGTATAATGAAGCTTTCTTT. It yields the protein CASSLFPGYNEAFF.

The rearrangement joins TRBV7-8 to TRBJ1-4, with TRBD1 identical over 7 bases. The CDR3 runs to 15 residues. The ends lost 6 bases at V and 11 bases at J; junction bases unmatched: 15. Germline assignment: CDR1 SGHVS and CDR2 FQNEAQ. The CDR3 protein is CASRAGTDFPGKLFF. For the CDR3, the DNA is TGTGCCAGCAGAGCCGGGACAGACTTCCCAGGGAAACTGTTTTTT.

This clonotype was recorded a few times. The chain carries TRBV6-2 or TRBV6-3 and TRBJ1-1; unclear D gene. Trimming stripped 2 bases from V and 7 bases from J, with 5 bases between. Germline V gene data show CDR1 as MNHEY and CDR2 as SVGEGT. This CDR3 has 11 amino acids. The CDR3 region has the DNA TGTGCCAGCAGTTACGCGATTGAAGCTTTCTTT. Protein sequence: CASSYAIEAFF.

This clonotype turned up a few times. The gene calls are TRBV27 and TRBJ1-6; weak D call: TRBD1 (5 bases). This CDR3 has 17 residues. V was cut by 8 bases and J by 4 bases, with 21 bases left in between. Germline loops: CDR1 MNHEY, CDR2 SMNVEV (reference sequence). CDR3 residues: CASGTGGSGLYNSPLHF. CDR3 coding DNA: TGTGCCAGCGGAACAGGAGGGAGCGGGCTGTATAATTCACCCCTCCACTTT.

This chain links TRBV7-9 with TRBJ2-3; D is possibly TRBD1 or TRBD2 (5 bases each). This CDR3 comprises 16 residues. Germline V gene sequence: CDR1 SEHNR, CDR2 FQNEAQ (reference sequence). Between the trimmed V and J ends, which lost 5 bases and 2 bases, there was a span of 17 bases. CDR3 protein: CASSPAGTGSTDTQYF. Here the CDR3 DNA reads TGTGCCAGCAGCCCGGCCGGGACGGGTTCCACAGATACGCAGTATTTT.